This TCR beta chain was identified in a study of regulatory T cells in long-lasting Graves disease. The overall study: Persistent Graves' disease denoted over 5 years of antithyroid drugs plus positive TSH receptor antibodies. Study conclusions and caveats: Newly diagnosed disease favored TRBV20-1 and TRBJ2-1 over persistent disease.

A single count supports this clonotype. Its antigen is not identified. Construction of TCR beta libraries relied on iRepertoire HTBI primers and on Arm-PCR targeting CDR3 regions. TCRdb re-analysed the multiplex PCR reads in MiXCR, keeping a single row per CDR3 protein. This sample has hundreds of thousands of distinct CDR3 sequences, with around 20% found just once. Time point reported: persistent/refractory GD, antithyroid drugs over 5 years with positive TRAb. PBMC-derived RNA was used for the TCR library. Doctors identified Graves' disease using the American Thyroid Association guidelines. CDR1 and CDR2 from the germline V gene are SGDLS and YYNGEE. J was trimmed by 7 bases and V by 1 base; bases with no gene match: 6. The CDR3 covers 15 residues.

V gene TRBV9 combines with J gene TRBJ2-2; 8 nucleotides agree with TRBD1. The source is a female donor with Graves disease. The material sequenced was peripheral blood mononuclear cells (PBMCs), taken when the disease was refractory, from a patient treated with antithyroid drugs. DNA for the CDR3: TGTGCCAGCAGCGTATTACTCGGACAGGGCGGGGAGCTGTTTTTT. Amino acid sequence: CASSVLLGQGGELFF.